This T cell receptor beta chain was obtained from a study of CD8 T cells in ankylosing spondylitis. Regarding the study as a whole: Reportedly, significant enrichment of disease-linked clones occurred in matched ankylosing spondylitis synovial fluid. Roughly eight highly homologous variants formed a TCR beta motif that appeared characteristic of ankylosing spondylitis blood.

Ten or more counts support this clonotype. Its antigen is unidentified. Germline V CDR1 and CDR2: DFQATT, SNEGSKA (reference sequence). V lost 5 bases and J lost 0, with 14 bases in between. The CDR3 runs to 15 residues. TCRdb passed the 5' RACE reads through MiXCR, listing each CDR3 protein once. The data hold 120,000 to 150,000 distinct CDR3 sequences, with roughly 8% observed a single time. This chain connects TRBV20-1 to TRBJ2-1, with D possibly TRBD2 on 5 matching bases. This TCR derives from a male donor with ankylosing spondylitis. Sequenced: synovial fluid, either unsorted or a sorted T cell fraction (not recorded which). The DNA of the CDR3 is TGCAGTGCTGCACACTTGCGGGCCTCCTACAATGAGCAGTTCTTC. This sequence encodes CSAAHLRASYNEQFF.